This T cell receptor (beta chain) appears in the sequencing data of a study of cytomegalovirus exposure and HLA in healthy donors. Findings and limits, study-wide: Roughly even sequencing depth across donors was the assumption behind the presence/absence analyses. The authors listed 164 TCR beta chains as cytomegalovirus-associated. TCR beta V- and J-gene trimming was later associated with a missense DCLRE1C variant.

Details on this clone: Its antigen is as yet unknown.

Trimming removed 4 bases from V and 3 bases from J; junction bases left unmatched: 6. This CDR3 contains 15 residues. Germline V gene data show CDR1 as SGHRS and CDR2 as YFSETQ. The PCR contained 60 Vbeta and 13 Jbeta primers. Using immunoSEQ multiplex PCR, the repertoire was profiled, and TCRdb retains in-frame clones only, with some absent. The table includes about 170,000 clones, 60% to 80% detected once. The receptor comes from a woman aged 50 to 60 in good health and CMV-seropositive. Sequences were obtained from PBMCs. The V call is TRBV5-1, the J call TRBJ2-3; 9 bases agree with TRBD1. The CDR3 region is CASSQGQGGTDTQYF. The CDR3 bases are TGCGCCAGCAGCCAGGGACAGGGAGGAACAGATACGCAGTATTTT.